This TCR beta chain appears in the sequencing data of a study of technical replicates of blood from several donors. The table came from immunoSEQ multiplex PCR; TCRdb's copy has only in-frame clones and leaves some out. Counted here are approximately 73,000 clones, around 90% occurring once; the ten biggest clones make up about 0.35%. Per germline, CDR1 SGHRS and CDR2 YFSETQ. This CDR3 region has 16 residues. Trimming removed 0 bases at V and 0 bases at J, with 10 bases between. This receptor was taken from a human donor in good health. Input material: T cells isolated from PBMCs. The chain is built from TRBV5-1 and TRBJ2-1, with TRBD2 as a possible D gene (5 bases). The CDR3 DNA is TGCGCCAGCAGCTTGGATCCGGGGAGCTCCTACAATGAGCAGTTCTTC. Translation gives CASSLDPGSSYNEQFF.